Listed here are 10 T cell receptor beta chains from one sample, sequenced in a study of CD8+ T cells in alopecia areata. cDNA prepared by RNA extraction and subsequent reverse transcription served as the template for sequencing. TCRdb keeps only in-frame clones here, not all; method: immunoSEQ multiplex PCR. The data show 140,000 to 150,000 clones, under 60% seen once. Source: CD4+ T cells sorted from blood, taken at week 0. These TCRs come from a human donor with alopecia areata.

The chain is built from TRBV19 and TRBJ2-3, with 7 nucleotides matching TRBD2. CDR1 LNHDA and CDR2 SQIVND come from the germline V gene (reference sequence). This CDR3 comprises 17 residues. V lost 5 bases, J lost 0 bases, and 11 bases stayed unmatched. The CDR3 DNA reads as TGTGCCAGTAGTCCAGTCTCCGGGACTACTAGCACAGATACGCAGTATTTT. As protein: CASSPVSGTTSTDTQYF.

This clone showed up just a few times. The V gene is TRBV19, the J gene TRBJ1-5; maybe TRBD1 (5 bases). Looked up from germline, CDR1 is LNHDA and CDR2 is SQIVND (reference sequence). Between the trimmed V and J ends, which lost 10 bases and 7 bases, there was a span of 14 bases. This CDR3 has 12 amino acids. CDR3 region: CATKKQDQPQHF. CDR3 in DNA: TGTGCCACCAAAAAACAGGACCAGCCCCAGCATTTT.

The chain employs TRBV9 and TRBJ1-2, with 9 bases aligning to TRBD1. Germline V gene data show CDR1 as SGDLS and CDR2 as YYNGEE. V lost 6 bases, J lost 8 bases, and 20 bases stayed unmatched. This CDR3 is built from 17 residues. The CDR3 DNA sequence: TGTGCCAGCACTACCACCCCCACAGGGGGCAGCTGGGGAGGCTACACCTTC. It yields the protein CASTTTPTGGSWGGYTF.

The CDR3: CASSGFGALSSGANVLTF. The CDR3, as DNA: TGTGCCAGCAGTGGGTTTGGAGCCCTCAGCTCTGGGGCCAACGTCCTGACTTTC. The chain has TRBV2 and TRBJ2-6, with no clear D. The CDR3 length is 18 residues. The V end lost 4 bases, the J end lost 0 bases, and 16 bases lay between the germline ends. Germline V gene data show CDR1 as SNHLY and CDR2 as FYNNEI.

The chain employs TRBV4-2 and TRBJ1-1; 8 bases agree with TRBD1. In germline, CDR1 is LGHNA, CDR2 YNFKEQ. Trimming took 4 bases from V and 9 from J; bases not matched to a gene: 4. The CDR3 totals 12 residues. This CDR3 is CASSPGQGQAFF. CDR3 in DNA: TGTGCCAGCAGCCCCGGACAGGGCCAAGCTTTCTTT.

The chain employs TRBV5-6 and TRBJ2-3; 8 nucleotides agree with TRBD2. From germline, CDR1 is SGHDT and CDR2 YYEEEE. CDR3 length: 14 amino acids. With 0 bases clipped from V and 7 bases from J, the junction kept 4 bases outside the gene matches. CDR3 loop: CASSLVGGVNTQYF. The CDR3 region has the DNA TGTGCCAGCAGCTTGGTCGGGGGGGTAAATACGCAGTATTTT.

The genes are TRBV30 and TRBJ1-1, with 9 bases fitting TRBD1. The ends lost 4 bases at V and 2 bases at J; junction bases unmatched: 2. The CDR3 totals 13 residues. From germline, CDR1 is GTSNPN and CDR2 SVGIG (reference sequence). The CDR3 here is CAWKDRGNTEAFF. The CDR3, as DNA: TGTGCCTGGAAGGACAGGGGCAACACTGAAGCTTTCTTT.

The chain is built from TRBV2 and TRBJ2-4; no clear D gene. The ends were cut back, 1 base at V and 9 bases at J, with 10 bases in the middle. The CDR3 covers 13 residues. Germline V lookup: CDR1 SNHLY, CDR2 FYNNEI. The CDR3 loop reads CASSEGRGSIQYF. The CDR3 DNA sequence: TGTGCCAGCAGTGAAGGGCGAGGCAGCATTCAGTACTTC.

V is TRBV30 and J is TRBJ2-1, with a possible D match to TRBD2 (6 bases). The V end was cut by 0 bases, the J end by 11 bases, with 11 bases between. Germline assignment: CDR1 GTSNPN and CDR2 SVGIG (reference sequence). CDR3 length: 12 amino acids. CDR3 in DNA: TGTGCCTGGAGTGTGGGGGGTAGAAAGCAGTTCTTC. This encodes CAWSVGGRKQFF.

This clone was picked up a small number of times. The rearrangement uses TRBV7-9 and TRBJ2-3, with 10 bases identical to TRBD1. The V gene end was trimmed by 5 bases and the J gene end by 4 bases; junction bases not matched to a gene: 9. Germline V gives CDR1 SEHNR, CDR2 FQNEAQ (reference sequence). The CDR3 is made up of 16 amino acids. CDR3 sequence: CASSPQTGGHADTQYF. The CDR3 coding sequence is TGTGCCAGCAGCCCCCAGACAGGGGGCCACGCAGATACGCAGTATTTT. The full variable domain, with the rest looked up from reference TRBV7-9 and TRBJ2-3, is DTGVSQNPRHKITKRGQNVTFRCDPISEHNRLYWYRQTLGQGPEFLTYFQNEAQLEKSRLLSDRFSAERPKGSFSTLEIQRTEQGDSAMYLCASSPQTGGHADTQYFGPGTRLTVL.